The clone carrying this T cell receptor beta chain was seen a single time. Antigen unknown. The data were produced by immunoSEQ multiplex PCR, yet TCRdb's version contains in-frame clones alone and is incomplete. The sample shows some 41,000 clones, around three quarters of them seen only once. The data were obtained in a study of PD-1 blockade in classical Hodgkin lymphoma. About the study: Patients were infused with nivolumab 3 mg/kg every 2 weeks.

CDR3 length: 13 residues. Trimming removed 6 bases from V and 3 bases from J, with 11 bases in between. Germline V gives CDR1 MDHEN, CDR2 SYDVKM. All patients experienced relapse after autologous stem cell transplantation, and brentuximab vedotin exposure was variable. General study results and limits: In newly diagnosed patients, baseline TCR diversity was reportedly below that of healthy donors.

The chain uses TRBV28 and TRBJ1-1; unclear D gene. This receptor was identified in a human donor with classical Hodgkin lymphoma. The material was peripheral blood mononuclear cells (PBMCs), obtained before the second cycle of nivolumab. The CDR3 loop is CASSLTPDTEAFF. The CDR3 nucleotides read TGTGCCAGCAGCTTGACACCGGACACTGAAGCTTTCTTT.